This TCR beta chain is drawn from a study of blood T cell repertoires in COVID-19. At the level of the study: Material from acute and convalescent COVID-19 was sourced from the United States, Italy and Spain.

Germline V lookup: CDR1 LGHNA, CDR2 YNFKEQ. With 3 bases removed from V and 6 bases from J, the gap between germline ends came to 15 bases. This CDR3 comprises 14 residues. This clone has more than one count but fewer than ten. In the study's own analysis: Reference gene primer amplification gave nucleated cell count estimates. The assay was immunoSEQ multiplex PCR, and TCRdb's table has in-frame clones only and misses some. The V and J calls and clone size are taken from that table; D and trimming were inferred from the DNA. The repertoire consists of some 330,000 clones, with more than 70% occurring once and the leading ten covering around 1.9%. Across about two dozen US areas, participants ranged in age from about 18 to 90 years. Clinical history reported by participants formed the basis on which cohorts were assigned.

Sequencing was performed on PBMCs or T cells enriched from blood (not recorded which). This clonotype was obtained from a man aged 35-49 years in a cohort exposed to, infected with or recovered from COVID-19 (not recorded which). This chain joins TRBV4-2 and TRBJ2-7; D ambiguous. The CDR3 loop reads CASSQAFGFSEQYF. In DNA form, the CDR3 reads TGTGCCAGCAGCCAGGCTTTCGGGTTTTCCGAGCAGTACTTC.